A single sample gave rise to the 16 T cell receptor beta chains below, sequenced in a study of blood T cell repertoires in COVID-19. Some clones are missing from TCRdb's copy, which holds only in-frame ones; the method was immunoSEQ multiplex PCR. Found here are 200,000 or so clones, 60% to 80% of them singletons; the top ten hold roughly 17%. Sequencing input: peripheral blood. These TCRs come from a man between 60 and 75 years old with active or convalescent COVID-19.

This chain links TRBV4-1 with TRBJ2-7; TRBD2 aligns across 8 bases. Germline CDR1 is MGHRA and CDR2 is YSYEKL. CDR3 size: 15 residues. Germline trimming cut 1 base from V and 7 bases from J; bases unmatched to any gene: 9. The CDR3 sequence is CASSQGDGRGREQYF. The CDR3, as DNA: TGCGCCAGCAGCCAAGGGGACGGGAGGGGTCGTGAGCAGTACTTC.

The chain couples TRBV5-1 to TRBJ2-7; TRBD2 matches 14 bases. CDR1 SGHRS and CDR2 YFSETQ come from the germline V gene. After removal of 2 bases from V and 9 bases from J, the junction contained 4 bases not matched to a gene. CDR3 size: 14 residues. CDR3 nucleotides: TGCGCCAGCAGCTTAGGACTAGCGGGAGGTGTGCAGTACTTC. Amino acid sequence: CASSLGLAGGVQYF.

This clone appeared once. In DNA, the CDR3 is TGTGCCAGCAGTTACGACAGTAGCTACACCTTC. It specifies CASSYDSSYTF. The rearrangement joins TRBV6-5 to TRBJ1-2, with D maybe TRBD1 (5 bases). V dropped 2 bases and J dropped 9 bases, with 7 bases sitting between them. Germline V gene data show CDR1 as MNHEY and CDR2 as SVGAGI. The CDR3 runs 11 residues.

The gene calls are TRBV28 and TRBJ1-6; 7 bases map to TRBD1. Germline assignment: CDR1 MDHEN and CDR2 SYDVKM. Trimming removed 4 bases from V and 4 bases from J; junction bases left unmatched: 7. This CDR3 region has 16 residues. CDR3 DNA: TGTGCCAGCAGTTCAGGGGGAATGCCGTATAATTCACCCCTCCACTTT. Amino acids: CASSSGGMPYNSPLHF.

The chain is built from TRBV10-3 and TRBJ2-4, with 9 nucleotides matching TRBD2. There are 15 residues in the CDR3. The ends lost 3 bases at V and 8 bases at J; junction bases unmatched: 8. The germline gives CDR1 ENHRY, CDR2 SYGVKD. CDR3 protein: CAISERAGGGDIQYF. In DNA form, the CDR3 reads TGTGCCATCAGTGAACGGGCGGGAGGGGGTGACATTCAGTACTTC.

The V call is TRBV3-1 (or the pseudogene TRBV3-2), the J call TRBJ2-4; no clear D gene. CDR1 LGHDT and CDR2 YNNKEL come from the germline V gene (reference sequence). CDR3 length: 17 residues. V was pared by 3 bases and J by 5 bases, with 20 bases between. In DNA form, the CDR3 reads TGTGCCAGCAGCCACTTCCTCACAAGAGGTATCCAAAACATTCAGTACTTC. Residues: CASSHFLTRGIQNIQYF.

This clone was seen more than once but under ten times. The CDR3 DNA reads TGTGCCAGCAGCCGCAGGGGGATTGACTATGGCTACACCTTC. Amino acids: CASSRRGIDYGYTF. V usage is TRBV6-5 and J usage is TRBJ1-2, with TRBD1 identical over 7 bases. The V gene's germline CDR1 is MNHEY and CDR2 SVGAGI. The CDR3 contains 14 residues. The ends lost 6 bases at V and 3 bases at J; junction bases unmatched: 7.

The V gene is TRBV4-3, the J gene TRBJ2-1, with D uncertain. Germline V CDR1 and CDR2: LGHNA, YSLEER. V was trimmed by 2 bases and J by 0 bases, leaving 11 bases between them. There are 16 residues in the CDR3. Written as DNA, the CDR3 is TGCGCCAGCAGCCAATATCCGTCGAGCTCCTACAATGAGCAGTTCTTC. Its translation: CASSQYPSSSYNEQFF.

This clone was found a few times. The rearrangement joins TRBV4-2 to TRBJ2-5; D may be TRBD1 (5 bases). Germline V gene sequence: CDR1 LGHNA, CDR2 YNFKEQ. The CDR3 runs to 14 residues. V was pared by 2 bases and J by 0 bases, with 7 bases between. The CDR3 here is CASSQQGNQETQYF. CDR3 DNA: TGTGCCAGCAGCCAACAGGGTAACCAAGAGACCCAGTACTTC.

The genes are TRBV29-1 and TRBJ1-1; 7 bases match TRBD1. CDR3 size: 14 residues. Germline V gives CDR1 SQVTM, CDR2 ANQGSEA. The V gene end was trimmed by 4 bases and the J gene end by 0 bases; junction bases not matched to a gene: 5. CDR3: CSVGGGMMNTEAFF. For the CDR3, the DNA is TGCAGCGTTGGAGGGGGCATGATGAACACTGAAGCTTTCTTT.

This chain connects TRBV27 to TRBJ2-3; D ambiguous. Deletions cut 4 bases from V and 2 bases from J, with 7 bases between. The CDR3 is 13 amino acids. Looked up from germline, CDR1 is MNHEY and CDR2 is SMNVEV (reference sequence). The CDR3 here is CASSSSLTDTQYF. Here the CDR3 DNA reads TGTGCCAGCAGTTCATCTCTCACAGATACGCAGTATTTT.

The V gene is TRBV5-5, the J gene TRBJ1-1; possibly TRBD1 for D (6 bases). The germline V gene has CDR1 SGHKS and CDR2 YYEKEE (reference sequence). The CDR3 sequence is 14 residues long. Trimming left V 3 bases short and J 1 base short, with 10 bases between. The CDR3 nucleotides are TGTGCCAGCAGCTCGGGACACTCGAACACTGAAGCTTTCTTT. This translates into CASSSGHSNTEAFF.

The genes are TRBV7-2 and TRBJ2-5; D gene unclear. The CDR3 length is 16 residues. V was trimmed by 1 base and J by 1 base, leaving 13 bases between them. Looked up from germline, CDR1 is SGHTA and CDR2 is FQGNSA. CDR3 coding DNA: TGTGCCAGCAGCTTAGGCTTAGCACTGGGCCAAGAGACCCAGTACTTC. Its protein is CASSLGLALGQETQYF.

The chain joins TRBV10-3 to TRBJ2-1, with 7 bases that match TRBD2. V shed 2 bases, J shed 8 bases, and the junction held 6 bases outside the gene matches. The CDR3 runs 14 residues. Germline assignment: CDR1 ENHRY and CDR2 SYGVKD. The CDR3 bases are TGTGCCATCAGTGAGCCGGTAGCGGGTGATGAGCAGTTCTTC. It yields the protein CAISEPVAGDEQFF.

Concerning this clone itself: The same CDR3 can be traced to other DNA sequences in this sample. The chain employs TRBV5-1 and TRBJ2-3, with D possibly being TRBD2 (6 bases). Germline CDR1 and CDR2: SGHRS and YFSETQ. The V end lost 3 bases, the J end lost 0 bases, and 8 bases lay between the germline ends. CDR3 length: 14 residues. The CDR3 bases are TGCGCCAGCAGCTCCAGCGGGAGCACAGATACGCAGTATTTT. This encodes CASSSSGSTDTQYF.

The chain combines TRBV4-2 with TRBJ2-7; 8 bases match TRBD2. The trim removed 1 base at V and 5 bases at J, leaving 10 bases unmatched. The CDR3 consists of 16 residues. Germline loops: CDR1 LGHNA, CDR2 YNFKEQ. The CDR3 here is CASSQALFSGKDEQYF. CDR3 in DNA: TGTGCCAGCAGCCAAGCCCTTTTTAGCGGGAAAGACGAGCAGTACTTC.